Listed below are T cell receptor beta chains from one sample, sequenced in a study of T cell responses to AZD1222 COVID-19 vaccine. Measured with immunoSEQ multiplex PCR; TCRdb has only the in-frame clones, and not every one. The sample records fewer than 150,000 clones, more than 80% being singletons. Sequencing was performed on peripheral blood, taken on day 0 of AZD1222 vaccination. These receptors all stem from an adult in good health. The CDR3 runs from the conserved cysteine through the conserved F or W. Each record gives: J gene, D gene, clone size, V gene, CDR3 DNA, CDR3 protein. The D gene is left open where the match is weak. Not all rows give a size; the values are once, few, many and, for expanded clones, a class.

TRBJ1-1,NA,once,TRBV5-1,TGCGCCAGCAGCTTGAAGCCGCAGGGAACGAACACTGAAGCTTTCTTT,CASSLKPQGTNTEAFF
TRBJ2-2,TRBD2,NA,TRBV7-3,TGTGCCAGCAGCTTATACCTAGCGGGGGGCTTGAACACCGGGGAGCTGTTTTTT,CASSLYLAGGLNTGELFF
TRBJ1-4,NA,NA,TRBV7-8,TGTGCCAGCAGCACGACAGTTATTAATGAAAAACTGTTTTTT,CASSTTVINEKLFF
TRBJ2-7,NA,NA,TRBV6-5,TGTGCCAGCAGTTTCCAAAGCTACGAGCAGTACTTC,CASSFQSYEQYF
TRBJ1-5,NA,NA,TRBV24-1,TGTGCCACCAGTGACCCCAGGGCAGGGAGGGGCAATCAGCCCCAGCATTTT,CATSDPRAGRGNQPQHF
TRBJ1-5,NA,NA,TRBV6-2/TRBV6-3,TGTGCCAGCAGTGGGGCTAAAGGGGCTGATAGCAATCAGCCCCAGCATTTT,CASSGAKGADSNQPQHF
TRBJ2-1,NA,NA,TRBV9,TGTGCCAGCAGCGTAGCAGGCCGGCATACGGCCAATGAGCAGTTCTTC,CASSVAGRHTANEQFF
TRBJ1-2,TRBD1,NA,TRBV6-1,TGTGCCAGCAGTGAAGGGACAGGGGCCGTTGGCTACACCTTC,CASSEGTGAVGYTF
TRBJ1-3,NA,NA,TRBV5-1,TGCGCCAGCAGCTCTGACCCCAACTCTGGAAACACCATATATTTT,CASSSDPNSGNTIYF
TRBJ2-3,NA,NA,TRBV18,TGTGCCAGCTCGGACTGGGACACCACTTGGACAGATACGCAGTATTTT,CASSDWDTTWTDTQYF
TRBJ1-3,NA,once,TRBV3-1/TRBV3-2,TGTGCCAGCAGCCAAGGGGGACGGAGCTCTGGAAACACCATATATTTT,CASSQGGRSSGNTIYF
TRBJ1-3,NA,few,TRBV7-2,TGTGCCAGCAGCTTAGATGCAGGGAGATGGTCCACCATATATTTT,CASSLDAGRWSTIYF
TRBJ1-6,NA,NA,TRBV5-1,TGCGCCAGCAGCTCGGAGGGGAATTCACCCCTCCACTTT,CASSSEGNSPLHF
TRBJ1-5,NA,NA,TRBV28,TGTGCCAGCAGTCCTAGGACTCGGGGCAACAATCAGCCCCAGCATTTT,CASSPRTRGNNQPQHF
TRBJ1-2,NA,NA,TRBV6-5,TGTGCCAGCAGTTACTCAACAGCCTTGGATGGCTACACCTTC,CASSYSTALDGYTF
TRBJ1-1,NA,NA,TRBV30,TGTGCCTGGTCGCGACCTGCGGAAGCTTTCTTT,CAWSRPAEAFF
TRBJ1-2,TRBD1,NA,TRBV6-1,TGTGCCAGCAGTGAAACCTGGGACAGGGGATATGGCTACACCTTC,CASSETWDRGYGYTF
TRBJ2-1,TRBD1,NA,TRBV18,TGTGCCAGCTCACCTCGGACAGGGGGATCCTACAATGAGCAGTTCTTC,CASSPRTGGSYNEQFF
TRBJ1-3,NA,once,TRBV30,TGTGCCTTAAAAGACGGGGGCTCTGGAAACACCATATATTTT,CALKDGGSGNTIYF
TRBJ1-2,NA,once,TRBV3-1/TRBV3-2,TGTGCCAGCAGCCAAGATGGGATGGGGTTGCGAGGCTACACCTTC,CASSQDGMGLRGYTF
TRBJ1-2,TRBD1,NA,TRBV28,TGTGCCAGCAGACGGGACAGGGAGAACTATGGCTACACCTTC,CASRRDRENYGYTF
TRBJ1-5,NA,NA,TRBV2,TGTGCCAGCAGTGAAAGTACAGGATTATATCAGCCCCAGCATTTT,CASSESTGLYQPQHF
TRBJ1-4,NA,NA,TRBV5-1,TGCGCCAGCAGTGAGGCTACGAATGAAAAACTGTTTTTT,CASSEATNEKLFF
TRBJ2-3,NA,NA,TRBV10-3,TGTGCCATCGCAGGCGGGGGCACAGATACGCAGTATTTT,CAIAGGGTDTQYF
TRBJ1-2,NA,NA,TRBV6-5,TGTGCCAGCAGTCTCCATCGGACAGACGGGTATGGCTACACCTTC,CASSLHRTDGYGYTF
TRBJ1-1,NA,once,TRBV7-2,TGTGCCAGCAGCTTCGGGTTCAGGAGCACTGAAGCTTTCTTT,CASSFGFRSTEAFF
TRBJ1-1,NA,NA,TRBV5-6,TGTGCCAGCAGCCGGTGGGGTGCTCATGCGAACACTGAAGCTTTCTTT,CASSRWGAHANTEAFF
TRBJ2-1,NA,NA,TRBV5-8,TGTGCCAGCAGCTCCTATGAGCAGTTCTTC,CASSSYEQFF